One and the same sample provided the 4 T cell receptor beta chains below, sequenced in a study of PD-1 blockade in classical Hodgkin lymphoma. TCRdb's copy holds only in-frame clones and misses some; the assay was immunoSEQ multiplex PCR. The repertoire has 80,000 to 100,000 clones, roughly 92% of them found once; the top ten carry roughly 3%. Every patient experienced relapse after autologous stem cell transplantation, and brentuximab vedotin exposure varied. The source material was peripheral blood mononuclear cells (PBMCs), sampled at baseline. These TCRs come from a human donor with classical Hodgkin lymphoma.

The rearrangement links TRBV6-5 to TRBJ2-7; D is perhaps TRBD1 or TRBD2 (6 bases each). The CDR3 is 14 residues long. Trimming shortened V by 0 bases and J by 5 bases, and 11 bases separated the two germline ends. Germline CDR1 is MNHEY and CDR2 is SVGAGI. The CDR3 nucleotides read TGTGCCAGCAGTTACTCGACGGGGGCAGACGAGCAGTACTTC. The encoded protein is CASSYSTGADEQYF.

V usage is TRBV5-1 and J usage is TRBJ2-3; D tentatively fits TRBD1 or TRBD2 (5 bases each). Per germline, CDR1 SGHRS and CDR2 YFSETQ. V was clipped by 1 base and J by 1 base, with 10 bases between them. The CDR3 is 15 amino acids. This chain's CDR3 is CASSLRDGRTDTQYF. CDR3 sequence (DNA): TGCGCCAGCAGCTTGAGGGACGGCCGCACAGATACGCAGTATTTT.

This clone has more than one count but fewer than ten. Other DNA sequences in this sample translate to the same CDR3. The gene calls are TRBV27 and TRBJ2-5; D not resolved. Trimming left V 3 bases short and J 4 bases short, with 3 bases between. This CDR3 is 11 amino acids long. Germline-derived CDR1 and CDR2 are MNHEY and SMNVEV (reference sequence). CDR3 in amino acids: CASSLGETQYF. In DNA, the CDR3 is TGTGCCAGCAGTTTGGGAGAGACCCAGTACTTC.

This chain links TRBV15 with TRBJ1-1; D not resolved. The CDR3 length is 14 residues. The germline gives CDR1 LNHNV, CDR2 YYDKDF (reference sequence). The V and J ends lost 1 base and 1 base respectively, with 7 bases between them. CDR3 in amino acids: CATSRVDWNTEAFF. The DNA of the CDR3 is TGTGCCACCAGCAGAGTAGACTGGAACACTGAAGCTTTCTTT.